These T cell receptor beta chains were read from a single sample in a study of blood T cell repertoires in COVID-19. Some clones are missing from TCRdb's copy, which holds only in-frame ones; the method was immunoSEQ multiplex PCR. This sample has about 270,000 clones, with 70% to 90% found just once. The sequenced sample was PBMCs or T cells enriched from blood (not recorded which). All receptors come from a woman aged 25 to 45 with acute COVID-19. Each CDR3 is given with its conserved first and last residue. The order of the fields is clone size, V gene, J gene, D gene, CDR3 protein, CDR3 DNA. A D gene is named only where the DNA matches it firmly. Size is omitted from some rows. Given values are once, few, many or a class for expanded clones.

abundance: -; v_gene: TRBV30; j_gene: TRBJ1-1; d_gene: -; CDR3aa: CAWSLEENTEAFF; CDR3nt: TGTGCCTGGAGTTTGGAGGAAAACACTGAAGCTTTCTTT
abundance: -; v_gene: TRBV7-2; j_gene: TRBJ2-2; d_gene: TRBD2; CDR3aa: CASSAGLAGVNGELFF; CDR3nt: TGTGCCAGCAGCGCTGGACTAGCGGGAGTGAACGGGGAGCTGTTTTTT
abundance: -; v_gene: TRBV25-1; j_gene: TRBJ2-3; d_gene: TRBD1; CDR3aa: CASSGTGSTDTQYF; CDR3nt: TGTGCCAGCAGTGGGACAGGTAGCACAGATACGCAGTATTTT
abundance: -; v_gene: TRBV7-9; j_gene: TRBJ2-7; d_gene: -; CDR3aa: CASSSDTVDYEQYF; CDR3nt: TGTGCCAGCAGCTCTGATACAGTTGACTACGAGCAGTACTTC
abundance: once; v_gene: TRBV6-2/TRBV6-3; j_gene: TRBJ2-2; d_gene: -; CDR3aa: CASSRYGRGPGTGELFF; CDR3nt: TGTGCCAGCAGCAGATACGGGAGGGGGCCCGGCACCGGGGAGCTGTTTTTT
abundance: -; v_gene: TRBV4-1; j_gene: TRBJ1-5; d_gene: TRBD1; CDR3aa: CASSHRDRGRGQPQHF; CDR3nt: TGCGCCAGCAGCCATAGGGACAGGGGTCGGGGCCAGCCCCAGCATTTT
abundance: -; v_gene: TRBV19; j_gene: TRBJ1-2; d_gene: -; CDR3aa: CASTLAGNYGYTF; CDR3nt: TGTGCCAGTACCCTGGCAGGAAACTATGGCTACACCTTC
abundance: -; v_gene: TRBV28; j_gene: TRBJ2-7; d_gene: TRBD2; CDR3aa: CASSWASGHTSYEQYF; CDR3nt: TGTGCCAGCAGTTGGGCTAGCGGACACACTTCCTACGAGCAGTACTTC
abundance: -; v_gene: TRBV27; j_gene: TRBJ1-6; d_gene: TRBD1; CDR3aa: CASSLDRGHNSPLHF; CDR3nt: TGTGCCAGCAGTTTGGACAGGGGGCATAATTCACCCCTCCACTTT
abundance: -; v_gene: TRBV4-2; j_gene: TRBJ2-1; d_gene: TRBD2; CDR3aa: CASSQDRFGTRYNEQFF; CDR3nt: TGTGCCAGCAGCCAAGATAGATTTGGGACTAGGTACAATGAGCAGTTCTTC
abundance: -; v_gene: TRBV3-1/TRBV3-2; j_gene: TRBJ2-3; d_gene: TRBD2; CDR3aa: CASSQFNTSGGRFTDTQYF; CDR3nt: TGTGCCAGCAGCCAATTCAATACGTCGGGCGGGAGGTTCACAGATACGCAGTATTTT
abundance: -; v_gene: TRBV9; j_gene: TRBJ2-2; d_gene: TRBD2; CDR3aa: CASSAGLAGVNTGELFF; CDR3nt: TGTGCCAGCAGCGCGGGACTAGCGGGGGTTAACACCGGGGAGCTGTTTTTT
abundance: -; v_gene: TRBV19; j_gene: TRBJ2-5; d_gene: -; CDR3aa: CASSPGSFGSLPQETQYF; CDR3nt: TGTGCCAGTAGTCCAGGGTCATTCGGGAGTCTCCCCCAAGAGACCCAGTACTTC
abundance: -; v_gene: TRBV29-1; j_gene: TRBJ2-5; d_gene: -; CDR3aa: CSGGTETQYF; CDR3nt: TGCAGCGGCGGCACTGAGACCCAGTACTTC
abundance: -; v_gene: TRBV28; j_gene: TRBJ2-3; d_gene: -; CDR3aa: CASSPRGGGADTQYF; CDR3nt: TGTGCCAGCAGTCCACGGGGAGGGGGTGCAGATACGCAGTATTTT
abundance: -; v_gene: TRBV13; j_gene: TRBJ1-3; d_gene: -; CDR3aa: CASSLAQGRNTIYF; CDR3nt: TGTGCCAGCAGCTTAGCGCAGGGTAGAAACACCATATATTTT
abundance: -; v_gene: TRBV7-8; j_gene: TRBJ2-3; d_gene: TRBD2; CDR3aa: CASSPGLAGGYTDTQYF; CDR3nt: TGTGCCAGCAGCCCGGGACTAGCGGGAGGGTACACAGATACGCAGTATTTT
abundance: -; v_gene: TRBV4-1; j_gene: TRBJ1-4; d_gene: -; CDR3aa: CASSHSQGLEKLFF; CDR3nt: TGCGCCAGCAGCCACAGCCAGGGGCTCGAAAAACTGTTTTTT
abundance: -; v_gene: TRBV19; j_gene: TRBJ1-5; d_gene: -; CDR3aa: CASSMSVTEHQPQHF; CDR3nt: TGTGCCAGTAGTATGTCAGTGACTGAGCATCAGCCCCAGCATTTT
abundance: once; v_gene: TRBV18; j_gene: TRBJ2-1; d_gene: TRBD2; CDR3aa: CASSPAAGVYNEQFF; CDR3nt: TGTGCCAGCTCACCGGCAGCGGGGGTATACAATGAGCAGTTCTTC
abundance: -; v_gene: TRBV28; j_gene: TRBJ1-5; d_gene: -; CDR3aa: CASSPTGDRGQPQHF; CDR3nt: TGTGCCAGCAGTCCTACGGGTGACAGAGGTCAGCCCCAGCATTTT
abundance: -; v_gene: TRBV7-2; j_gene: TRBJ1-1; d_gene: -; CDR3aa: CASSLVSGLPDTEAFF; CDR3nt: TGTGCCAGCAGCTTAGTTTCGGGGTTACCAGACACTGAAGCTTTCTTT
abundance: -; v_gene: TRBV15; j_gene: TRBJ2-6; d_gene: TRBD1; CDR3aa: CATSLTTGSGANVLTF; CDR3nt: TGTGCCACCAGCCTTACGACAGGGTCTGGGGCCAACGTCCTGACTTTC
abundance: -; v_gene: TRBV27; j_gene: TRBJ1-5; d_gene: TRBD1; CDR3aa: CASGGTGVTGNQPQHF; CDR3nt: TGTGCCAGCGGGGGGACAGGGGTTACGGGCAATCAGCCCCAGCATTTT
abundance: -; v_gene: TRBV19; j_gene: TRBJ2-1; d_gene: -; CDR3aa: CASSIGGVNNEQFF; CDR3nt: TGTGCCAGTAGTATAGGGGGGGTAAACAATGAGCAGTTCTTC
abundance: -; v_gene: TRBV7-3; j_gene: TRBJ2-1; d_gene: TRBD1; CDR3aa: CASSSRPGQVLGGNEQFF; CDR3nt: TGTGCCAGCAGCTCCCGACCGGGACAGGTCCTTGGGGGCAATGAGCAGTTCTTC
abundance: -; v_gene: TRBV11-3; j_gene: TRBJ2-1; d_gene: TRBD1; CDR3aa: CASSLEWDRGWREIIDEQFF; CDR3nt: TGTGCCAGCAGCTTAGAGTGGGACAGGGGTTGGCGGGAGATTATCGATGAGCAGTTCTTC
abundance: -; v_gene: TRBV28; j_gene: TRBJ2-1; d_gene: -; CDR3aa: CASSFLGTDNEQFF; CDR3nt: TGTGCCAGCAGTTTCCTAGGTACTGACAATGAGCAGTTCTTC
abundance: -; v_gene: TRBV6-6; j_gene: TRBJ2-7; d_gene: TRBD2; CDR3aa: CASSLAGLRYEQYF; CDR3nt: TGTGCCAGCAGTTTAGCGGGACTTCGCTACGAGCAGTACTTC
abundance: -; v_gene: TRBV27; j_gene: TRBJ1-1; d_gene: -; CDR3aa: CASSLSQGRTEAFF; CDR3nt: TGTGCCAGCAGTTTATCCCAGGGCCGGACTGAAGCTTTCTTT
abundance: once; v_gene: TRBV28; j_gene: TRBJ2-1; d_gene: TRBD2; CDR3aa: CASSAAGGPDDEQFF; CDR3nt: TGTGCCAGCAGCGCAGCGGGAGGGCCGGACGATGAGCAGTTCTTC
abundance: -; v_gene: TRBV30; j_gene: TRBJ1-1; d_gene: -; CDR3aa: CAWDRRENTEAFF; CDR3nt: TGTGCCTGGGACAGACGGGAGAACACTGAAGCTTTCTTT
abundance: -; v_gene: TRBV28; j_gene: TRBJ2-7; d_gene: -; CDR3aa: CASSTDDRRLLYEQYF; CDR3nt: TGTGCCAGCAGTACAGACGACAGGCGCCTCCTTTACGAGCAGTACTTC
abundance: once; v_gene: TRBV7-9; j_gene: TRBJ2-3; d_gene: TRBD1; CDR3aa: CASSSTGTDTDTQYF; CDR3nt: TGTGCCAGCAGCTCGACCGGGACAGACACAGATACGCAGTATTTT
abundance: -; v_gene: TRBV2; j_gene: TRBJ2-7; d_gene: TRBD1; CDR3aa: CASRPLSGGFDEQYF; CDR3nt: TGTGCCAGCAGGCCCCTCTCAGGGGGATTTGACGAGCAGTACTTC
abundance: -; v_gene: TRBV6-5; j_gene: TRBJ1-1; d_gene: TRBD1; CDR3aa: CASRGRGVSEAFF; CDR3nt: TGTGCCAGCAGAGGCAGGGGGGTCTCTGAAGCTTTCTTT
abundance: -; v_gene: TRBV3-1/TRBV3-2; j_gene: TRBJ2-7; d_gene: -; CDR3aa: CASSQGVTLAYEQYF; CDR3nt: TGTGCCAGCAGCCAAGGGGTTACCCTAGCCTACGAGCAGTACTTC
abundance: -; v_gene: TRBV18; j_gene: TRBJ2-3; d_gene: TRBD2; CDR3aa: CASSPAGVGTDTQYF; CDR3nt: TGTGCCAGCTCACCGGCGGGAGTGGGCACAGATACGCAGTATTTT
abundance: -; v_gene: TRBV4-1; j_gene: TRBJ2-7; d_gene: -; CDR3aa: CASSQERGGAYEQYF; CDR3nt: TGCGCCAGCAGCCAAGAGAGGGGGGGCGCTTACGAGCAGTACTTC
abundance: -; v_gene: TRBV12-5; j_gene: TRBJ1-4; d_gene: -; CDR3aa: CATVRGVVSNEKLFF; CDR3nt: TGTGCTACCGTGCGGGGGGTCGTATCCAATGAAAAACTGTTTTTT
abundance: -; v_gene: TRBV7-3; j_gene: TRBJ2-3; d_gene: TRBD2; CDR3aa: CASSRLAGPTDTQYF; CDR3nt: TGTGCCAGCAGCCGACTAGCGGGACCGACGGATACGCAGTATTTT
abundance: -; v_gene: TRBV4-3; j_gene: TRBJ2-7; d_gene: -; CDR3aa: CASSQTLVGGSYEQYF; CDR3nt: TGCGCCAGCAGCCAAACCCTTGTGGGAGGCTCCTACGAGCAGTACTTC